This paragraph covers one T cell receptor beta chain sequence. Its antigen is as yet unknown. There are 18 residues in the CDR3. V shed 0 bases, J shed 1 base, and the junction held 11 bases outside the gene matches. In germline, CDR1 is MNHEY, CDR2 SVGEGT. These data are taken from a study of glioma-infiltrating T cells. Study in general: Presurgical dexamethasone in glioma patients lasted six or fewer days. Study observations and caveats: Tissue-blood divergence was below expectation in non-neoplastic patients, above in gliomas. CDR3 overlap between tissue and blood was very small. Signature shared blood CDR3 motifs were enriched in low-divergence and depleted in high-divergence patients.

The iRepertoire nested amplicon-rescue multiplex PCR amplified TCR alpha and beta CDR3s from RNA. TCRdb re-derived calls from the multiplex PCR reads in MiXCR, one entry per CDR3 protein. This sample has roughly 350,000 distinct CDR3 sequences, with less than 50% found just once. The sequence was obtained from a human donor with low-grade glioma or glioblastoma, undergoing nonglioma brain surgery, or in good health (not recorded which). The gene calls are TRBV6-2 or TRBV6-3 and TRBJ1-1; TRBD1 matches at 7 bases. Source material: glioma tissue, nonneoplastic brain tissue, or PBMCs (not recorded which). Written as DNA, the CDR3 is TGTGCCAGCAGTTACTCGATAGGGACAGAAGGCGCGAACACTGAAGCTTTCTTT. Its protein product is CASSYSIGTEGANTEAFF.